This passage covers 20 T cell receptor beta chains from one sample sequenced in a study of human T cells and chemical hapten exposure. Time point indicated: pre-sensitization, week 0. As for treatment: therapeutic diphenylcyclopropenone sensitization with weekly scalp DPC. TCRdb re-derived calls from the RACE reads in MiXCR, one entry per CDR3 protein. The sample carries more than 150,000 distinct CDR3 sequences, around 30% recorded once. The starting material was whole blood, obtained in connection with sensitization to the hapten diphenylcyclopropenone (DPC). These receptors were taken from a woman younger than 45 with alopecia areata. Some clones in this sample may be carry-over from other donors' samples.

This clonotype was counted between two and nine times. J is TRBJ2-5 and V is TRBV4-3; D gene ambiguous. V was clipped by 1 base and J by 3 bases, with 12 bases between them. This CDR3 has 15 residues. CDR1 is LGHNA, CDR2 YSLEER, per germline. The CDR3 reads CASSQGSFGEETQYF. CDR3 nucleotide sequence: TGCGCCAGCAGCCAAGGGTCCTTTGGGGAAGAGACCCAGTACTTC.

This clonotype has only a few counts. This chain connects TRBV29-1 to TRBJ2-4; D may be TRBD1 or TRBD2 (5 bases each). Germline CDR1 reads SQVTM; CDR2 reads ANQGSEA. CDR3 length: 15 amino acids. V lost 7 bases and J lost 0, with 16 bases in between. CDR3 amino acids: CSAIRGSLAKNIQYF. CDR3 DNA sequence: TGCAGCGCCATTCGGGGCTCTTTAGCCAAAAACATTCAGTACTTC.

This clonotype was seen a handful of times. V is TRBV15 and J is TRBJ1-5; no reliable D call. The CDR3 loop spans 13 amino acids. Trimming left V 0 bases short and J 8 bases short, with 8 bases between. Germline CDR1 and CDR2: LNHNV and YYDKDF (reference sequence). CDR3: CATSRDRREPQHF. The CDR3 nucleotides read TGTGCCACCAGCAGAGACCGGAGGGAGCCCCAGCATTTT.

The chain uses TRBV9 and TRBJ1-1; D is unresolved. The CDR3 length is 14 residues. The V gene lost 2 bases and the J gene lost 4 bases, with 12 bases spanning the gap. CDR1 and CDR2 (germline): SGDLS, YYNGEE. In DNA form, the CDR3 reads TGTGCCAGCAGCGTCGGGCCAGGAAGCACTGAAGCTTTCTTT. Translation: CASSVGPGSTEAFF.

V gene TRBV12-3 or TRBV12-4 combines with J gene TRBJ2-3; a possible D gene is TRBD1 (5 bases). V gave up 7 bases and J gave up 1 base, with 9 bases separating them. This CDR3 spans 13 amino acids. The CDR3 bases are TGTGCCAGCATAGGGGTTGGCACAGATACGCAGTATTTT. It translates to CASIGVGTDTQYF.

This chain uses TRBV20-1 with TRBJ2-1; D is possibly TRBD2 (5 bases). V was trimmed by 3 bases and J by 9 bases, leaving 12 bases between them. Germline lookup yields CDR1 DFQATT and CDR2 SNEGSKA (reference sequence). This CDR3 has 12 residues. The CDR3 DNA is TGCAGTGCTAGTTGGGCTAGCCCTGAGCAGTTCTTC. Amino acid sequence: CSASWASPEQFF.

This clonotype has more than one count but fewer than ten. The chain carries TRBV29-1 and TRBJ2-1; D may be TRBD2 (6 bases). V was clipped by 3 bases and J by 2 bases, with 11 bases between them. Germline-derived CDR1 and CDR2 are SQVTM and ANQGSEA. There are 14 residues in the CDR3. CDR3 loop: CSVEVADTYNEQFF. CDR3 DNA: TGCAGCGTTGAGGTAGCGGATACCTACAATGAGCAGTTCTTC.

The gene calls are TRBV7-2 and TRBJ2-1, with a possible D match to TRBD2 (6 bases). The ends were cut back, 4 bases at V and 0 bases at J, with 19 bases in the middle. The CDR3 is 18 amino acids. Germline CDR1 SGHTA, CDR2 FQGNSA. The CDR3 protein is CASSSYPRGSNSYNEQFF. The CDR3 nucleotides are TGTGCCAGCAGCTCGTACCCCCGGGGGTCGAACTCCTACAATGAGCAGTTCTTC.

In its sample, this clonotype was seen many times. The chain couples TRBV3-1 to TRBJ1-1; D is uncertain. This CDR3 has 11 amino acids. Trimming pared 6 bases from V and 1 base from J, leaving 3 bases between. The germline V gene encodes CDR1 LGHDT and CDR2 YNNKEL (reference sequence). CDR3 loop: CASSWNTEAFF. CDR3 sequence (DNA): TGTGCCAGCAGTTGGAACACTGAAGCTTTCTTT.

The chain has TRBV20-1 and TRBJ2-7; TRBD2 agrees at 8 bases. Losses at the gene ends were 2 bases for V and 4 bases for J; bases not matched to a gene: 1. The CDR3 totals 12 residues. Germline lookup yields CDR1 DFQATT and CDR2 SNEGSKA (reference sequence). CDR3 DNA sequence: TGCAGTGCTAGACTAGCGGGTTACGAGCAGTACTTC. It codes for CSARLAGYEQYF.

V usage is TRBV7-9 and J usage is TRBJ2-7, with 7 positions matching TRBD1. CDR1 and CDR2 from the germline V gene are SEHNR and FQNEAQ (reference sequence). The CDR3 is 15 amino acids. V lost 4 bases to trimming and J lost 2 bases; unmatched junction nucleotides: 8. CDR3 sequence: CASSSAQGWTYEQYF. The CDR3, as DNA: TGTGCCAGCAGCTCTGCACAGGGGTGGACCTACGAGCAGTACTTC.

The rearrangement joins TRBV6-2 or TRBV6-3 to TRBJ2-4; D uncertain. From germline, CDR1 is MNHEY and CDR2 SVGEGT. The CDR3 sequence is 15 residues long. Trimming shortened V by 3 bases and J by 0 bases, and 9 bases separated the two germline ends. DNA for the CDR3: TGTGCCAGCAGTTATGAGCTGTTAGCCAAAAACATTCAGTACTTC. Translated: CASSYELLAKNIQYF.

The J gene is TRBJ1-4, the V gene TRBV4-1; a weak D match, TRBD1 (6 bases). The CDR3 is 16 residues long. V lost 1 base to trimming and J lost 7 bases, with 16 bases between them. From germline, CDR1 is MGHRA and CDR2 YSYEKL. CDR3 coding DNA: TGCGCCAGCAGCCAAGCTGTGCAGGGGCTCGGTGAAAAACTGTTTTTT. Its translation is CASSQAVQGLGEKLFF.

The chain is built from TRBV19 and TRBJ2-2, with D unresolved. Per the germline V gene, CDR1 is LNHDA and CDR2 is SQIVND (reference sequence). Trimming shortened V by 3 bases and J by 6 bases, and 5 bases separated the two germline ends. The CDR3 contains 12 residues. The CDR3 DNA follows: TGTGCCAGTAGTATTCTAGCCGGGGAGCTGTTTTTT. Amino acid sequence: CASSILAGELFF.

J is TRBJ1-2 and V is TRBV28; 7 nucleotides agree with TRBD1. The V gene end was trimmed by 5 bases and the J gene end by 2 bases; junction bases not matched to a gene: 2. The V gene's germline CDR1 is MDHEN and CDR2 SYDVKM. The CDR3 spans 13 residues. DNA for the CDR3: TGTGCCAGCAGTACGGGACAGAACTATGGCTACACCTTC. Protein product: CASSTGQNYGYTF.

The J gene is TRBJ1-1, the V gene TRBV2; no clear D. Trimming left V 7 bases short and J 2 bases short, with 11 bases between. CDR1 is SNHLY and CDR2 is FYNNEI in the germline V gene. The CDR3 totals 13 residues. CDR3 nucleotide sequence: TGTGCCAGCATGGTTCGGGAAAACACTGAAGCTTTCTTT. Amino acid sequence: CASMVRENTEAFF.

This chain connects TRBV28 to TRBJ1-3; 7 bases are a match to TRBD1. The CDR3 contains 13 residues. J was trimmed by 6 bases and V by 5 bases; bases with no gene match: 4. Germline CDR1 is MDHEN and CDR2 is SYDVKM. The CDR3 here is CASSRDRVNTIYF. The CDR3 nucleotides read TGTGCCAGCAGTCGCGACAGGGTAAACACCATATATTTT.

V usage is TRBV4-3 and J usage is TRBJ1-4; D may be TRBD1 (5 bases). The germline CDR1 and CDR2 sequences are LGHNA and YSLEER. The V gene lost 4 bases and the J gene lost 3 bases, with 15 bases spanning the gap. This CDR3 has 16 residues. CDR3 sequence: CASSPSTGRANEKLFF. CDR3 in DNA: TGCGCCAGCAGCCCTTCCACGGGGCGAGCTAATGAAAAACTGTTTTTT.

This chain connects TRBV20-1 to TRBJ2-3; TRBD1 aligns across 11 bases. V lost 6 bases and J lost 1; bases outside the gene matches: 3. The CDR3 is 14 amino acids. The germline gives CDR1 DFQATT, CDR2 SNEGSKA (reference sequence). In nucleotides, the CDR3 is TGCAGTGCACCGGGACAGGGGGGCACAGATACGCAGTATTTT. It encodes CSAPGQGGTDTQYF.

The chain uses TRBV29-1 and TRBJ1-1; no clear D. V lost 4 bases, J lost 1 base, and 7 bases lay in between. The CDR3 sequence is 12 residues long. Germline assignment: CDR1 SQVTM and CDR2 ANQGSEA. CDR3 loop: CSVGKGNTEAFF. The CDR3, as DNA: TGCAGCGTTGGTAAGGGGAACACTGAAGCTTTCTTT.